This T cell receptor (beta chain) was retrieved from a study of sequential checkpoint blockade in melanoma. Study at large: Arm A got nivolumab then ipilimumab; arm B the reverse, 1:1. Notes on the study in general: Tumor T-cell fraction and clonality correlated with PD-L1 and CD8+ counts. Patients with week-13 increases in T-cell fraction and clonality benefited about 30 times more often.

Treatment: randomized to nivolumab then ipilimumab (arm A) or the reverse (arm B). As concerns this clone: Antigen specificity is unknown.

Method: immunoSEQ multiplex PCR; TCRdb's copy keeps in-frame clones and lacks some. Of under 2,500 clones detected, 30% appear once; the ten largest clones hold roughly 23%. Deletions cut 7 bases from V and 2 bases from J, with 9 bases between. This CDR3 has 12 amino acids. Germline CDR1 and CDR2: MDHEN and SYDVKM. The chain carries TRBV28 and TRBJ2-7; either TRBD1 or TRBD2 may supply D (6 bases each). The clonotype was recovered from a human donor with melanoma. The sample in question was tumor tissue (inferred from file names), obtained from a patient given nivolumab and ipilimumab in sequence. The CDR3 DNA reads as TGTGCCAGCACGGGGGACACCTACGAGCAGTACTTC. It codes for CASTGDTYEQYF. Using reference TRBV28 and TRBJ2-7 for the parts outside the CDR3, the full variable domain is DVKVTQSSRYLVKRTGEKVFLECVQDMDHENMFWYRQDPGLGLRLIYFSYDVKMKEKGDIPEGYSVSREKKERFSLILESASTNQTSMYLCASTGDTYEQYFGPGTRLTVT.